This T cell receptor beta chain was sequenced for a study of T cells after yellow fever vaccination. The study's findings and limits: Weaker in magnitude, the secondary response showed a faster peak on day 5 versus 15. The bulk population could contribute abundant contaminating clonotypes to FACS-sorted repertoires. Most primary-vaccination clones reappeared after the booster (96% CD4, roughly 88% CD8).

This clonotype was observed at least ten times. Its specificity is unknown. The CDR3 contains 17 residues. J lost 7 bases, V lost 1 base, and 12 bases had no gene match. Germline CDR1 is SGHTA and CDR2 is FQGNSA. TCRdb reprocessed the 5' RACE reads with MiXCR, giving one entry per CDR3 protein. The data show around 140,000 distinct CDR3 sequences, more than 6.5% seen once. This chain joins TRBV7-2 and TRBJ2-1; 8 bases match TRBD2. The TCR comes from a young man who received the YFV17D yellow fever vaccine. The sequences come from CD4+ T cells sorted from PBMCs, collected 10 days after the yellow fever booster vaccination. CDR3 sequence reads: CASSLVRSGGPRNEQFF. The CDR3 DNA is TGTGCCAGCAGCTTAGTCAGATCGGGAGGGCCGAGGAATGAGCAGTTCTTC. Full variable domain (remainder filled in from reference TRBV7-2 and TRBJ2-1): GAGVSQSPSNKVTEKGKDVELRCDPISGHTALYWYRQSLGQGLEFLIYFQGNSAPDKSGLPSDRFSAERTGGSVSTLTIQRTQQEDSAVYLCASSLVRSGGPRNEQFFGPGTRLTVL.